Sequencing of this T cell receptor (beta chain) was carried out in a study of T-cell memory formation after mild COVID-19. The CDR3 spans 19 residues. Per the germline V gene, CDR1 is SGHVS and CDR2 is FNYEAQ. V shed 2 bases and J shed 7 bases, with 29 bases lying between them. TCRdb reprocessed the 5' RACE reads via MiXCR and lists one record per CDR3 protein. The sample lists some 160,000 distinct CDR3 sequences; about a third were seen once. Sequencing was carried out using PBMCs or a T cell subset sorted from them (not recorded which). The receptor's source is an adult woman who had mild COVID-19 (a few samples of this study predate the infection). Cell type and time point are not known. This sequence joins TRBV7-6 and TRBJ1-2; D possibly corresponds to TRBD1 (5 bases). CDR3 protein: CASSLRSRAQFLGPSGYTF. DNA of the CDR3: TGTGCCAGCAGCTTAAGGTCCAGGGCCCAGTTCCTTGGGCCTTCTGGCTACACCTTC.